This TCR beta chain derives from a study of blood T cell repertoires in COVID-19. Study context: Specimens from acute and convalescent COVID-19 originated in the United States, Italy and Spain. Sources were T cells, B-cell-depleted T cells, or PBMCs; the material itself was cDNA or gDNA.

Trimming cost V 3 bases and J 1 base, with 7 bases left between them. Germline-derived CDR1 and CDR2 are MGHRA and YSYEKL. CDR3 length: 13 residues. Original processing methods: Amplification of reference gene primers was used by the study to estimate nucleated cell counts. The assay was immunoSEQ multiplex PCR, and TCRdb's table has in-frame clones only and misses some. That table furnishes V, J and clone size, whereas the DNA furnished D and trimming. The sample records about 250,000 clones, around 90% being singletons. The source is an older man with acute or convalescent COVID-19. What was sequenced was peripheral blood. The J gene is TRBJ2-7, the V gene TRBV4-1; TRBD1 might be the D (6 bases). This CDR3 is CASSQDSSYEQYF. CDR3 nucleotide sequence: TGCGCCAGCAGCCAGGACAGTTCCTACGAGCAGTACTTC.